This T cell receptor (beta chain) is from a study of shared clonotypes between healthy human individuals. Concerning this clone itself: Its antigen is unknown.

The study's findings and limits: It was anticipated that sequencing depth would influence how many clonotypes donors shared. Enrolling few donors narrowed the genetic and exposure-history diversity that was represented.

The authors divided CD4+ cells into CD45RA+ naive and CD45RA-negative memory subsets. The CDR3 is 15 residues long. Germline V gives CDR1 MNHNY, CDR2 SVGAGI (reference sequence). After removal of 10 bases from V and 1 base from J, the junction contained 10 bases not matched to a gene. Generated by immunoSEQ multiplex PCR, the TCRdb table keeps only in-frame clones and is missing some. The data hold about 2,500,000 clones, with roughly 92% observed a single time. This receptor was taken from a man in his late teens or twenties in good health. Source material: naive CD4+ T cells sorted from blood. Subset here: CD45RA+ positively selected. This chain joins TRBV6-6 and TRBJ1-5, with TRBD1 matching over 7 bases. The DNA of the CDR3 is TGTGCCACCGAGACAGGGAATGTCAGCAATCAGCCCCAGCATTTT. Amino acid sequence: CATETGNVSNQPQHF.